A single sample is the source of the 32 T cell receptor beta chains below, sequenced in a study of blood T cell repertoires in COVID-19. Clones were read by immunoSEQ multiplex PCR, and TCRdb kept only the in-frame ones, dropping some. In the table there are 350,000 to 450,000 clones, around nine tenths of which are singletons. Input material: PBMCs or T cells enriched from blood (not recorded which). Source of these receptors: a young woman who had been exposed to COVID-19.

The V call is TRBV3-1 (or the pseudogene TRBV3-2), the J call TRBJ1-4; D uncertain. V lost 5 bases and J lost 2, with 6 bases in between. The length of the CDR3 is 13 residues. Per the germline V gene, CDR1 is LGHDT and CDR2 is YNNKEL (reference sequence). Here the CDR3 reads CASSFSTNEKLFF. The CDR3 bases are TGTGCCAGCAGCTTTAGTACTAATGAAAAACTGTTTTTT.

V gene TRBV18 combines with J gene TRBJ2-2; weak D call: TRBD1 (6 bases). Germline CDR1 KGHSH, CDR2 LQKENI. The CDR3 consists of 15 residues. Between the trimmed V and J ends, which lost 4 bases and 1 base, there was a span of 10 bases. The CDR3 protein is CASSQQQGNTGELFF. The CDR3 DNA follows: TGTGCCAGCTCACAGCAACAGGGGAACACCGGGGAGCTGTTTTTT.

This chain connects TRBV19 to TRBJ1-6, with TRBD1 as a possible D gene (6 bases). This CDR3 region has 14 residues. Germline loops: CDR1 LNHDA, CDR2 SQIVND (reference sequence). The V and J ends lost 4 bases and 4 bases respectively, with 8 bases between them. The CDR3 coding sequence is TGTGCCAGTAGTAGGACAGTATATAATTCACCCCTCCACTTT. Translated, it gives CASSRTVYNSPLHF. The full variable domain, with the rest looked up from reference TRBV19 and TRBJ1-6, is DGGITQSPKYLFRKEGQNVTLSCEQNLNHDAMYWYRQDPGQGLRLIYYSQIVNDFQKGDIAEGYSVSREKKESFPLTVTSAQKNPTAFYLCASSRTVYNSPLHFGNGTRLTVT.

This chain links TRBV7-2 with TRBJ2-1, with TRBD2 matching 13 bases. Trimming at V came to 1 base and at J to 7 bases, leaving 1 base not matched to a gene. This CDR3 is built from 15 residues. CDR1 is SGHTA and CDR2 is FQGNSA in the germline V gene. The CDR3 loop is CASSLGLAGGNEQFF. For the CDR3, the DNA is TGTGCCAGCAGCTTAGGACTAGCGGGAGGTAATGAGCAGTTCTTC.

The gene calls are TRBV9 and TRBJ2-3; D is unclear. The CDR3 is made up of 14 amino acids. The V and J ends lost 0 bases and 2 bases respectively, with 7 bases between them. Germline CDR1 SGDLS, CDR2 YYNGEE. This CDR3 is CASSVDPLTDTQYF. The CDR3 DNA sequence: TGTGCCAGCAGCGTAGATCCCCTCACAGATACGCAGTATTTT. The entire variable domain, with the rest obtained from reference TRBV9 and TRBJ2-3, is as follows: DSGVTQTPKHLITATGQRVTLRCSPRSGDLSVYWYQQSLDQGLQFLIQYYNGEERAKGNILERFSAQQFPDLHSELNLSSLELGDSALYFCASSVDPLTDTQYFGPGTRLTVL.

The chain links TRBV10-3 to TRBJ2-7; 8 positions agree with TRBD1. CDR1 and CDR2 (germline): ENHRY, SYGVKD. This CDR3 spans 13 amino acids. The J segment lost 3 bases and the V segment lost 6 bases, leaving 4 bases of the junction unmatched. The CDR3 sequence is CAISTGGVYEQYF. In DNA, the CDR3 is TGTGCCATCAGCACAGGGGGTGTCTACGAGCAGTACTTC.

This chain connects TRBV6-2 or TRBV6-3 to TRBJ1-1; no definite D call. With 5 bases removed from V and 0 bases from J, the gap between germline ends came to 10 bases. The CDR3 contains 14 residues. Germline-derived CDR1 and CDR2 are MNHEY and SVGEGT. The CDR3 DNA reads TGTGCCAGCAGTACTTTTACGGTGAACACTGAAGCTTTCTTT. It codes for CASSTFTVNTEAFF.

The V gene is TRBV15, the J gene TRBJ1-1, with a possible D match to TRBD1 (5 bases). From germline, CDR1 is LNHNV and CDR2 YYDKDF (reference sequence). V gave up 0 bases and J gave up 3 bases, with 11 bases separating them. The CDR3 totals 15 residues. The CDR3 spells CATSRDRAGDTEAFF. Here the CDR3 DNA reads TGTGCCACCAGCAGAGATCGGGCGGGGGACACTGAAGCTTTCTTT.

J is TRBJ2-1 and V is TRBV29-1, with 7 bases that match TRBD2. From germline, CDR1 is SQVTM and CDR2 ANQGSEA. This CDR3 has 14 amino acids. V gave up 4 bases and J gave up 0 bases; unmatched junction bases: 3. CDR3 nucleotides: TGCAGCGTTGCTAGCGGAAGCTCCTACAATGAGCAGTTCTTC. Translation gives CSVASGSSYNEQFF.

V usage is TRBV7-9 and J usage is TRBJ2-3; TRBD2 agrees at 8 bases. Germline lookup yields CDR1 SEHNR and CDR2 FQNEAQ (reference sequence). CDR3 length: 17 residues. Germline trimming cut 3 bases from V and 5 bases from J; bases unmatched to any gene: 13. DNA for the CDR3: TGTGCCAGCAGCTTTAACGGGAGGGCCTTCCGTGAAGATACGCAGTATTTT. Encoded protein: CASSFNGRAFREDTQYF.

V and J are TRBV7-8 and TRBJ2-5; 8 nucleotides agree with TRBD2. The CDR3 contains 14 residues. From germline, CDR1 is SGHVS and CDR2 FQNEAQ. After removal of 5 bases from V and 3 bases from J, the junction contained 5 bases not matched to a gene. CDR3 amino acids: CASSPVGGEETQYF. The DNA for the CDR3 is TGTGCCAGCAGCCCCGTCGGGGGGGAAGAGACCCAGTACTTC.

The CDR3 DNA sequence: TGTGCCAGCTCACCACCGCCAGCGGGCTATGGCTACACCTTC. Its protein is CASSPPPAGYGYTF. V usage is TRBV18 and J usage is TRBJ1-2; the D is unclear. The V end lost 0 bases, the J end lost 4 bases, and 9 bases lay between the germline ends. The CDR3 loop spans 14 amino acids. Germline assignment: CDR1 KGHSH and CDR2 LQKENI.

This chain links TRBV10-3 with TRBJ2-2; the match to TRBD2 covers 13 bases. The CDR3 is 17 amino acids. V gave up 6 bases and J gave up 3 bases; unmatched junction bases: 7. Per the germline V gene, CDR1 is ENHRY and CDR2 is SYGVKD. CDR3 amino acids: CAISQTSGGAYTGELFF. In nucleotides, the CDR3 is TGTGCCATCAGCCAAACTAGCGGGGGGGCTTACACCGGGGAGCTGTTTTTT.

A few counts support this clone. This sequence joins TRBV7-2 and TRBJ2-2; 7 bases match TRBD1. The CDR3 consists of 13 residues. Germline CDR1 and CDR2: SGHTA and FQGNSA. Trimming removed 3 bases from V and 7 bases from J; junction bases left unmatched: 2. CDR3 sequence: CASSLTGFGELFF. CDR3 in DNA: TGTGCCAGCAGCTTGACAGGGTTCGGGGAGCTGTTTTTT.

The rearrangement links TRBV6-5 to TRBJ2-7; 8 positions match TRBD2. The CDR3 sequence is 12 residues long. Germline CDR1 reads MNHEY; CDR2 reads SVGAGI. Germline trimming cut 8 bases from V and 3 bases from J; bases unmatched to any gene: 3. CDR3 sequence reads: CASLGLGYEQYF. Here the CDR3 DNA reads TGTGCCAGCCTGGGACTAGGCTACGAGCAGTACTTC.

The V call is TRBV27, the J call TRBJ2-3; 7 bases are shared with TRBD2. Looked up from germline, CDR1 is MNHEY and CDR2 is SMNVEV (reference sequence). This CDR3 is built from 15 residues. Unmatched junction bases numbered 10, after V lost 8 bases and J lost 2 bases. This chain's CDR3 is CASAVVAGSTDTQYF. DNA of the CDR3: TGTGCCAGCGCTGTGGTAGCGGGCTCCACAGATACGCAGTATTTT.

The V gene is TRBV11-1, the J gene TRBJ2-3; D is ambiguous. From germline, CDR1 is SGHAT and CDR2 FQDESV (reference sequence). The CDR3 totals 16 residues. V lost 0 bases and J 3 bases, leaving 13 bases between the germline ends. CDR3: CASSLASDLRTDTQYF. CDR3 nucleotide sequence: TGTGCCAGCAGCTTAGCTTCTGATCTCAGGACAGATACGCAGTATTTT.

The chain employs TRBV3-1 (or the pseudogene TRBV3-2) and TRBJ1-6, with D tentatively TRBD1 (5 bases). Germline-derived CDR1 and CDR2 are LGHDT and YNNKEL (reference sequence). V gave up 0 bases and J gave up 8 bases, with 8 bases separating them. The CDR3 has 14 amino acids. The CDR3 region is CASSQEAGYSPLHF. Written as DNA, the CDR3 is TGTGCCAGCAGCCAAGAGGCAGGGTATTCACCCCTCCACTTT.

The chain carries TRBV28 and TRBJ2-7; 8 nucleotides match TRBD1. Germline CDR1 is MDHEN and CDR2 is SYDVKM. This CDR3 spans 14 amino acids. V lost 7 bases to trimming and J lost 3 bases; unmatched junction nucleotides: 8. This CDR3 reads CASTDRGGGYEQYF. In DNA form, the CDR3 reads TGTGCCAGCACTGACAGGGGCGGTGGCTACGAGCAGTACTTC.

This clone was seen just once. The chain is built from TRBV9 and TRBJ1-3, with D uncertain. Looked up from germline, CDR1 is SGDLS and CDR2 is YYNGEE. Trimming took 4 bases from V and 0 from J, leaving 14 bases between them. CDR3 length: 16 amino acids. CDR3 nucleotide sequence: TGTGCCAGCAGCCCCAGCGACGCATACTCTGGAAACACCATATATTTT. This gives the protein CASSPSDAYSGNTIYF.

The chain recombines TRBV24-1 with TRBJ2-7; the D gene is possibly TRBD1 (5 bases). CDR3 length equals 13 residues. Germline values: CDR1 KGHDR, CDR2 SFDVKD. Between the trimmed V and J ends, which lost 5 bases and 1 base, there was a span of 8 bases. CDR3 coding DNA: TGTGCCACCAGTGCCAGGGATTCCTACGAGCAGTACTTC. This gives the protein CATSARDSYEQYF.

The rearrangement uses TRBV29-1 and TRBJ2-7; D ambiguous. The germline V and J ends were trimmed by 4 bases and 4 bases, with 17 bases remaining between them. Germline V gives CDR1 SQVTM, CDR2 ANQGSEA. The CDR3 extends over 14 amino acids. CDR3 coding DNA: TGCAGCGTTGGTGGCGCGACTGGGTTATACGAGCAGTACTTC. This codes for CSVGGATGLYEQYF.

This rearrangement joins TRBV15 to TRBJ2-3; D gene ambiguous. CDR3 length: 13 amino acids. Trimming took 4 bases from V and 4 from J, leaving 9 bases between them. Germline V CDR1 and CDR2: LNHNV, YYDKDF (reference sequence). The DNA for the CDR3 is TGTGCCACCAGCACACCTAACGCAGATACGCAGTATTTT. Amino acid sequence: CATSTPNADTQYF.

CDR3 sequence: CASSPRQGDYEQYF. CDR3 sequence (DNA): TGTGCCAGCAGCCCCCGACAGGGGGACTACGAGCAGTACTTC. The chain couples TRBV7-9 to TRBJ2-7, with TRBD1 matching 9 bases. The CDR3 is 14 residues long. CDR1 and CDR2 from the germline V gene are SEHNR and FQNEAQ (reference sequence). V lost 5 bases to trimming and J lost 3 bases; unmatched junction nucleotides: 5.

V and J are TRBV7-2 and TRBJ2-3, with 10 bases aligning to TRBD2. With 5 bases clipped from V and 7 bases from J, the junction kept 6 bases outside the gene matches. Germline V gene sequence: CDR1 SGHTA, CDR2 FQGNSA. This CDR3 region has 14 residues. CDR3 sequence reads: CASSPGLAVNTQYF. The DNA of the CDR3 is TGTGCCAGCAGCCCCGGACTAGCGGTAAATACGCAGTATTTT.

This clone showed up just once. The chain has TRBV9 and TRBJ2-1; weak D call: TRBD2 (6 bases). The CDR3 runs to 15 residues. Germline V gene data show CDR1 as SGDLS and CDR2 as YYNGEE. Trimming left V 6 bases short and J 0 bases short, with 13 bases between. CDR3 protein: CASTMTSGSYNEQFF. The CDR3, as DNA: TGTGCCAGCACCATGACTAGTGGCTCCTACAATGAGCAGTTCTTC.

V usage is TRBV28 and J usage is TRBJ2-1, with TRBD2 identical over 7 bases. Per the germline V gene, CDR1 is MDHEN and CDR2 is SYDVKM. CDR3 length equals 16 residues. With V trimmed by 4 bases and J by 10 bases, 16 bases remained unmatched. Here the CDR3 DNA reads TGTGCCAGCAGTTCCCCGCAGTCCGGGAGGCGGGGGGAGCAGTTCTTC. Its protein product is CASSSPQSGRRGEQFF.

This clone was observed a few times. V usage is TRBV29-1 and J usage is TRBJ2-1, with TRBD2 matching over 7 bases. The CDR3 is made up of 12 amino acids. Germline loops: CDR1 SQVTM, CDR2 ANQGSEA. Trimming cost V 3 bases and J 15 bases; bases outside gene matches: 11. The CDR3 spells CSVDDTGTILFF. DNA of the CDR3: TGCAGCGTTGATGATACCGGGACTATTCTGTTCTTC.

This CDR3 reads CATSDSDTSTDTQYF. DNA for the CDR3: TGTGCCACCAGTGATTCGGACACTAGCACAGATACGCAGTATTTT. The chain recombines TRBV24-1 with TRBJ2-3, with TRBD1 as a possible D gene (5 bases). The CDR3 is 15 residues long. Germline values: CDR1 KGHDR, CDR2 SFDVKD. The ends were cut back, 2 bases at V and 0 bases at J, with 8 bases in the middle.

The gene calls are TRBV28 and TRBJ1-6; 7 positions agree with TRBD1. The CDR3 loop spans 14 amino acids. CDR1 is MDHEN and CDR2 is SYDVKM in the germline V gene. J was trimmed by 10 bases and V by 6 bases; bases with no gene match: 9. CDR3 coding DNA: TGTGCCAGCAGCTGGACAGGAACAGGATCACCCCTCCACTTT. Translated, it gives CASSWTGTGSPLHF.

This clone appeared once. The V and J genes are TRBV7-2 and TRBJ2-3; 7 nucleotides align to TRBD1. With 1 base clipped from V and 0 bases from J, the junction kept 10 bases outside the gene matches. Looked up from germline, CDR1 is SGHTA and CDR2 is FQGNSA. The CDR3 is made up of 18 amino acids. CDR3 nucleotides: TGTGCCAGCAGCTTAGGCCGTAGAGCAGGGGGTAGCACAGATACGCAGTATTTT. This encodes CASSLGRRAGGSTDTQYF.

This chain uses TRBV5-1 with TRBJ1-1; D unclear. V lost 2 bases and J lost 2, with 10 bases in between. The CDR3 is 14 amino acids. Germline CDR1 and CDR2: SGHRS and YFSETQ. CDR3 residues: CASSLQFQNTEAFF. The CDR3 bases are TGCGCCAGCAGCTTACAGTTCCAAAACACTGAAGCTTTCTTT.